A single sample is the source of the 19 T cell receptor beta chains below, sequenced in a study of T-cell reconstitution after alpha-beta-depleted transplantation in children. Molecular barcoding with unique molecular identifiers was used for the TCRbeta library. TCRdb reprocessed the PCR reads with MiXCR, giving one entry per CDR3 protein. The sample comprises 490,000 or so distinct CDR3 sequences, under 15% of which are singletons, and about 5.6% rests with the top ten. Sequences were derived from PBMCs from the stem cell graft donor, sampled from the stem cell graft. The receptors originated from a human donor who donated a stem cell graft to a child with combined immunodeficiency.

This clonotype was seen repeatedly, ten times or more. The V and J genes are TRBV4-2 and TRBJ1-4; a possible D gene is TRBD1 (5 bases). V dropped 4 bases and J dropped 0 bases, with 12 bases sitting between them. CDR1 LGHNA and CDR2 YNFKEQ come from the germline V gene. This CDR3 spans 16 amino acids. CDR3 region: CASSRGGKATNEKLFF. The DNA for the CDR3 is TGTGCCAGCAGCCGGGGCGGGAAGGCAACTAATGAAAAACTGTTTTTT.

The rearrangement joins TRBV5-6 to TRBJ2-5, with D perhaps matching TRBD2 (5 bases). Looked up from germline, CDR1 is SGHDT and CDR2 is YYEEEE. Trimming shortened V by 3 bases and J by 0 bases, and 9 bases separated the two germline ends. This CDR3 comprises 14 residues. CDR3 amino acids: CASSSGLNQETQYF. CDR3 coding DNA: TGTGCCAGCAGCTCGGGGTTGAACCAAGAGACCCAGTACTTC.

The sample holds many counts of this clonotype. The V and J genes are TRBV30 and TRBJ2-1, with TRBD2 as a possible D gene (6 bases). The germline V gene has CDR1 GTSNPN and CDR2 SVGIG (reference sequence). The CDR3 is 15 residues long. V was clipped by 0 bases and J by 3 bases, with 12 bases between them. The CDR3 sequence is CAWSVLGGLYNEQFF. The CDR3, as DNA: TGTGCCTGGAGTGTACTTGGAGGGCTCTACAATGAGCAGTTCTTC.

The rearrangement joins TRBV7-3 to TRBJ2-7, with 13 bases matching TRBD2. The germline V gene encodes CDR1 SGHTA and CDR2 FQGTGA. The CDR3 has 16 amino acids. V shed 5 bases and J 3 bases; nucleotides not matched to a gene: 7. The CDR3, as DNA: TGTGCCAGCAGCCCCGGACTAGCGGGGGTGGGCTACGAGCAGTACTTC. Protein: CASSPGLAGVGYEQYF.

The rearrangement links TRBV5-1 to TRBJ2-2, with D unresolved. Trimming took off 2 bases at V and 4 bases at J, with 15 bases between the two ends. CDR3 length: 16 residues. CDR1 and CDR2 from the germline V gene are SGHRS and YFSETQ. Here the CDR3 DNA reads TGCGCCAGCAGCTTACGCGGCGGATCGGGCACCGGGGAGCTGTTTTTT. Encoded protein: CASSLRGGSGTGELFF.

For this clonotype: This could be a read error, since a much larger clone is one nucleotide away. This CDR3 fails to terminate in the conserved phenylalanine or tryptophan, so it likely reflects a read error. The chain recombines TRBV28 with TRBJ2-3; TRBD1 matches at 9 bases. J gave up 5 bases and V 7 bases, and 7 bases lay outside the gene matches. The CDR3 sequence is 14 residues long. CDR1 and CDR2 (germline): MDHEN, SYDVKM. CDR3 sequence reads: CASIGTGIVDTQYY. In nucleotides, the CDR3 is TGTGCCAGCATTGGGACAGGGATAGTAGATACGCAGTATTAT.

Only a few counts were recorded for this clonotype. The chain joins TRBV12-3 or TRBV12-4 to TRBJ2-3, with D possibly being TRBD1 or TRBD2 (5 bases each). The CDR3 spans 16 residues. Trimming removed 0 bases from V and 6 bases from J, with 16 bases in between. CDR3 sequence: CASSLAREGWGDTQYF. In nucleotides, the CDR3 is TGTGCCAGCAGTTTAGCGCGAGAAGGCTGGGGGGATACGCAGTATTTT.

This clonotype turned up a few times. This chain links TRBV3-1 with TRBJ1-5; a possible D gene is TRBD1 (5 bases). Trimming cost V 5 bases and J 4 bases, with 9 bases left between them. The V gene's germline CDR1 is LGHDT and CDR2 YNNKEL (reference sequence). CDR3 length: 13 residues. The DNA of the CDR3 is TGTGCCAGCAGCAAGGGGCAGAATCAGCCCCAGCATTTT. Translation: CASSKGQNQPQHF.

The chain uses TRBV20-1 and TRBJ2-3; either TRBD1 or TRBD2 may fit D (5 bases each). Trimming took 2 bases from V and 6 from J, leaving 15 bases between them. Germline CDR1 reads DFQATT; CDR2 reads SNEGSKA (reference sequence). This CDR3 is built from 14 residues. This CDR3 is CSARPTAVGDTQYF. The CDR3 DNA is TGCAGTGCTAGACCGACAGCGGTTGGTGATACGCAGTATTTT.

This clonotype was counted between two and nine times. V gene TRBV7-9 combines with J gene TRBJ2-1, with 9 bases aligning to TRBD1. Trimming took 6 bases from V and 9 from J; bases not matched to a gene: 12. Germline V lookup: CDR1 SEHNR, CDR2 FQNEAQ (reference sequence). This CDR3 spans 15 amino acids. CDR3 coding DNA: TGTGCCAGCAGGGCGGGACAGGGATGGTTCGGTGAGCAGTTCTTC. Its protein product is CASRAGQGWFGEQFF.

This clonotype was counted many times. This chain joins TRBV30 and TRBJ2-2; D possibly corresponds to TRBD2 (5 bases). V was shortened by 4 bases and J by 4 bases, with 10 bases between the two germline ends. The CDR3 is 13 residues long. Germline CDR1 GTSNPN, CDR2 SVGIG (reference sequence). The CDR3 spells CAWKRDATGELFF. CDR3 nucleotides: TGTGCCTGGAAACGGGATGCCACCGGGGAGCTGTTTTTT.

The table lists this clonotype with a few counts. V is TRBV7-6 and J is TRBJ2-1, with D perhaps TRBD1 or TRBD2 (6 bases each). Germline CDR1 and CDR2: SGHVS and FNYEAQ. The V end was cut by 0 bases, the J end by 10 bases, with 10 bases between. CDR3 size: 13 residues. CDR3 protein: CASSLALGGEQFF. The CDR3 DNA reads as TGTGCCAGCAGCTTAGCGCTGGGGGGCGAGCAGTTCTTC.

There are a few counts of this clonotype. This chain links TRBV6-1 with TRBJ1-5; D is perhaps TRBD1 (5 bases). With 3 bases removed from V and 2 bases from J, the gap between germline ends came to 11 bases. The CDR3 is made up of 15 amino acids. Germline lookup yields CDR1 MNHNS and CDR2 SASEGT. CDR3 sequence reads: CASSDPPRGNQPQHF. The CDR3 coding sequence is TGTGCCAGCAGTGATCCACCCAGGGGCAATCAGCCCCAGCATTTT.

The chain combines TRBV13 with TRBJ2-3, with 8 bases matching TRBD2. Unmatched junction bases numbered 10, after V lost 1 base and J lost 4 bases. This CDR3 region has 17 residues. The germline V gene encodes CDR1 PRHDT and CDR2 FYEKMQ (reference sequence). CDR3 DNA sequence: TGTGCCAGCAGCTTAGCGGCGAAGCGGGAGTTGGCAGATACGCAGTATTTT. This gives the protein CASSLAAKRELADTQYF.

This clonotype has just a few counts. The rearrangement links TRBV21-1 to TRBJ1-1; TRBD1 was called by the table and not checked on the DNA. TRBV21-1 is flagged as a pseudogene. There are 16 residues in the CDR3. The CDR3, as DNA: TGTGCCAGCAGCCGTCCGGACACGGGGACGGACACTGAAGCTTTCTTT. It translates to CASSRPDTGTDTEAFF.

This chain connects TRBV7-2 to TRBJ2-2, with TRBD1 matching 9 bases. Losses at the gene ends were 5 bases for V and 4 bases for J; bases not matched to a gene: 5. Germline lookup yields CDR1 SGHTA and CDR2 FQGNSA. The CDR3 loop spans 15 amino acids. The CDR3: CASSHGTGRTGELFF. The CDR3 bases are TGTGCCAGCAGCCACGGGACAGGGCGCACCGGGGAGCTGTTTTTT.

The chain employs TRBV2 and TRBJ2-1; unclear D gene. The V gene's germline CDR1 is SNHLY and CDR2 FYNNEI. CDR3 size: 14 residues. V dropped 4 bases and J dropped 9 bases, with 16 bases sitting between them. CDR3 bases: TGTGCCAGCAGTGTGGTTGCCCATCACAGTGAGCAGTTCTTC. It is translated as CASSVVAHHSEQFF.

The sample holds many counts of this clonotype. The chain carries TRBV9 and TRBJ2-2; TRBD1 or TRBD2 may be the D gene (5 bases each). Trimming left V 0 bases short and J 5 bases short, with 17 bases between. The germline V gene encodes CDR1 SGDLS and CDR2 YYNGEE. The CDR3 extends over 17 amino acids. The CDR3: CASSVVGTGFGTGELFF. The CDR3 coding sequence is TGTGCCAGCAGCGTAGTTGGGACGGGGTTTGGAACCGGGGAGCTGTTTTTT.

This clonotype has more than one count but fewer than ten. The CDR3 bases are TGTGCCAGCAGTAATCTAGGACTAGGGAACAACAATGAGCAGTTCTTC. Its protein product is CASSNLGLGNNNEQFF. The chain combines TRBV6-1 with TRBJ2-1; 7 bases match TRBD2. The V and J ends lost 5 bases and 5 bases, in that order; junction bases with no gene match: 12. This CDR3 is built from 16 residues. Germline CDR1 is MNHNS and CDR2 is SASEGT.